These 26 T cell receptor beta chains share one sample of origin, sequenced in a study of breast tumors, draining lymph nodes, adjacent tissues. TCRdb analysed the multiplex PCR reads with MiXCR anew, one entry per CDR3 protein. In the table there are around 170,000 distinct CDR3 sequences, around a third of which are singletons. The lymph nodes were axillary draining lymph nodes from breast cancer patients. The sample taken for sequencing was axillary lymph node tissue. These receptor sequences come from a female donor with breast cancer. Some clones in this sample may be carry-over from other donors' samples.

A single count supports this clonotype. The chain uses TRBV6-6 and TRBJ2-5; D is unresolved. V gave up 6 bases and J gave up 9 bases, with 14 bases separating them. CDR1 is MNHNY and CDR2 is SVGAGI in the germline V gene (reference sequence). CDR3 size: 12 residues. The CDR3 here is CASSLPGQPQYF. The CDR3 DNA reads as TGTGCCAGCAGCCTCCCGGGCCAGCCCCAGTACTTC.

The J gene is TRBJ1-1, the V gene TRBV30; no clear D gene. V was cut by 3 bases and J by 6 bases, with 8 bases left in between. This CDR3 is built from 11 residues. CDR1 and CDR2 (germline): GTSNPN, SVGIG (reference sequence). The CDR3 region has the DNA TGTGCCTGGAGGCCCCGGCCTGAAGCTTTCTTT. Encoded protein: CAWRPRPEAFF.

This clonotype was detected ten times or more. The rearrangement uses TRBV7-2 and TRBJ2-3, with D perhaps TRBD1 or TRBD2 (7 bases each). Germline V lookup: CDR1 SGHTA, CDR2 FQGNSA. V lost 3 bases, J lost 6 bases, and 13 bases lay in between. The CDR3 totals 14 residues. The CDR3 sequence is CASSLGGGWDTQYF. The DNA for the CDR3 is TGTGCCAGCAGCTTGGGAGGGGGCTGGGATACGCAGTATTTT. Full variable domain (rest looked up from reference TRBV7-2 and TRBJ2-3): GAGVSQSPSNKVTEKGKDVELRCDPISGHTALYWYRQSLGQGLEFLIYFQGNSAPDKSGLPSDRFSAERTGGSVSTLTIQRTQQEDSAVYLCASSLGGGWDTQYFGPGTRLTVL.

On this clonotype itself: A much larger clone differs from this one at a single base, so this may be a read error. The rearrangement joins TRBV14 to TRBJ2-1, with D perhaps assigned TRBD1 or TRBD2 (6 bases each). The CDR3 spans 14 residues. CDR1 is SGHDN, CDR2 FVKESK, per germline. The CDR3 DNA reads TGTGTCAGCAGACAAACGGGGGCTGGGAATGAGCAGTTCTTC. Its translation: CVSRQTGAGNEQFF. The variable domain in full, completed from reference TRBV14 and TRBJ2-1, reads EAGVTQFPSHSVIEKGQTVTLRCDPISGHDNLYWYRRVMGKEIKFLLHFVKESKQDESGMPNNRFLAERTGGTYSTLKVQPAELEDSGVYFCVSRQTGAGNEQFFGPGTRLTVL.

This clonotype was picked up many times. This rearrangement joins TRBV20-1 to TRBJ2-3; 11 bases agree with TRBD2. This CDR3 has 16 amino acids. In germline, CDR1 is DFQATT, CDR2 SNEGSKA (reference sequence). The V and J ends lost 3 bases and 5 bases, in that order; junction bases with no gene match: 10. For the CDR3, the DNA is TGCAGTGCTAGTTTCCCCAGAACTAGCGGGAGAGATACGCAGTATTTT. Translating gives CSASFPRTSGRDTQYF.

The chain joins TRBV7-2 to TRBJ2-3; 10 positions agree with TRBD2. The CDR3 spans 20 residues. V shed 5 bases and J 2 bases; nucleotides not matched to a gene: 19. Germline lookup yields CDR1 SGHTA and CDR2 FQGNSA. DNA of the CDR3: TGTGCCAGCAGCCCCCTAGCGGGGGTCTCCTACGAGCAGTACACAGATACGCAGTATTTT. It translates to CASSPLAGVSYEQYTDTQYF.

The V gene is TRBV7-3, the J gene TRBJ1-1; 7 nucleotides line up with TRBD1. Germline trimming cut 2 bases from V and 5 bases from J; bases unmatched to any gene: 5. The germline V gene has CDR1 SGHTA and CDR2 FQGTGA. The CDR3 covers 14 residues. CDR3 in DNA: TGTGCCAGCAGCTTACAACCAGGGGGGACTGAAGCTTTCTTT. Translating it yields CASSLQPGGTEAFF.

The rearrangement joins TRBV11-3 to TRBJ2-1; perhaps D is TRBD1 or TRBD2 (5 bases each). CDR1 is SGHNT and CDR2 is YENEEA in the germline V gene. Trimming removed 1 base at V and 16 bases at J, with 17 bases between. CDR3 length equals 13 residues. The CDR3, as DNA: TGTGCCAGCAGCTTAGGCTCCGGGGCTGAAGCTTTCTTC. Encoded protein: CASSLGSGAEAFF.

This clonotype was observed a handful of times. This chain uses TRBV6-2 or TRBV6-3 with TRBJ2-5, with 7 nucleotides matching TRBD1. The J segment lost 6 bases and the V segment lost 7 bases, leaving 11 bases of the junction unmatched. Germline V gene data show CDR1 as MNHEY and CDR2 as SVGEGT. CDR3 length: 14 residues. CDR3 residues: CASTGQARRKTQYF. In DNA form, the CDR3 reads TGTGCCAGCACCGGACAGGCCAGAAGAAAGACCCAGTACTTC.

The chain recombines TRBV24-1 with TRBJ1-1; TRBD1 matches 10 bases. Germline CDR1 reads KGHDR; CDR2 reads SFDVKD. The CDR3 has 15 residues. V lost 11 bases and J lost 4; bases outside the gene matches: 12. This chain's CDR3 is CASSDPGQGGTEAFF. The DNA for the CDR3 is TGTGCCAGCAGCGATCCCGGACAGGGGGGCACTGAAGCTTTCTTT.

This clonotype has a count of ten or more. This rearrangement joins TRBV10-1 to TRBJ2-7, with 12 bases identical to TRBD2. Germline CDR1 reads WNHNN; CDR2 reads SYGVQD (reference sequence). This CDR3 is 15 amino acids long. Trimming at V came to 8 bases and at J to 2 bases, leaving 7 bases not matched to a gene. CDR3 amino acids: CASLVASGRAYEQYF. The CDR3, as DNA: TGCGCCAGCTTAGTTGCTAGCGGGAGGGCCTACGAGCAGTACTTC.

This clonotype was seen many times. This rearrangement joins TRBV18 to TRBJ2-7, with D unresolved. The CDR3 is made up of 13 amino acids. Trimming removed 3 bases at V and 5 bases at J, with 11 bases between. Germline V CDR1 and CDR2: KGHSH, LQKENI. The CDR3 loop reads CASSPGFTHEQYF. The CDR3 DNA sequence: TGTGCCAGCTCACCGGGTTTTACGCACGAGCAGTACTTC.

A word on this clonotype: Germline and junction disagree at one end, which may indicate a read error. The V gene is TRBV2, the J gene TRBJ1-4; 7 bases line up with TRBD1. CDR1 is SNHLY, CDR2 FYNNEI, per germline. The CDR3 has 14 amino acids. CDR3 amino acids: CASRKGGIGERLFF. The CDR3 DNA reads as TGTGCCAGCAGAAAAGGGGGCATTGGTGAAAGACTGTTTTTT.

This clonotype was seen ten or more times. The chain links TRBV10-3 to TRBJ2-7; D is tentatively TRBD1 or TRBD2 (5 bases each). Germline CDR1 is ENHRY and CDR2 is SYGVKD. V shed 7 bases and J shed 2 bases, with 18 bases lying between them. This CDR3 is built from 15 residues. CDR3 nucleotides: TGTGCCATCACCGACCCCGGGACGGACCCCTACGAGCAGTACTTC. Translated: CAITDPGTDPYEQYF.

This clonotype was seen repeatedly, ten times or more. Written as DNA, the CDR3 is TGCAGTGCTCTATATGGCGATCAGCCCCAGCATTTT. Its translation is CSALYGDQPQHF. The chain couples TRBV20-1 to TRBJ1-5; D is unclear. Germline V gene sequence: CDR1 DFQATT, CDR2 SNEGSKA (reference sequence). V was pared by 5 bases and J by 5 bases, with 10 bases between. This CDR3 comprises 12 residues.

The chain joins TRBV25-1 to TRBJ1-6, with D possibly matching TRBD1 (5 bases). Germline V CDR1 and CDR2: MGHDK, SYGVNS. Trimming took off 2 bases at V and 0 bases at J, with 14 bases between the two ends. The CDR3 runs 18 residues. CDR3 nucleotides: TGTGCCAGCAGTGAAGTGGGGGGTATGAGCTCCTATAATTCACCCCTCCACTTT. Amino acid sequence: CASSEVGGMSSYNSPLHF.

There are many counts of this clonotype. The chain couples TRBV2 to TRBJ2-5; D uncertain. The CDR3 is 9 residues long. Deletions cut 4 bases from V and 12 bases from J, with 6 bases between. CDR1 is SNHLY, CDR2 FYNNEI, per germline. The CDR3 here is CASSGFEYF. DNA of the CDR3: TGTGCCAGCAGTGGGTTCGAGTACTTC.

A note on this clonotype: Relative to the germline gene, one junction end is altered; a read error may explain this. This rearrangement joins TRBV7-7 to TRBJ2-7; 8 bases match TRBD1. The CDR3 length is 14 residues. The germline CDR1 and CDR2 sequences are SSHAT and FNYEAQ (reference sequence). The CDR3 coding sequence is TGTGCTAGCAGCCAGGGACAGGCATCCTACGAGCAGTACTTC. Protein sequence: CASSQGQASYEQYF.

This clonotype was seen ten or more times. The CDR3 here is CASSLGAGASQETQYF. CDR3 DNA: TGTGCCAGCAGCTTAGGGGCGGGGGCCTCTCAAGAGACCCAGTACTTC. This chain connects TRBV7-2 to TRBJ2-5; weak D call: TRBD2 (7 bases). CDR3 length: 16 residues. Trimming stripped 1 base from V and 2 bases from J, with 14 bases between. Per germline, CDR1 SGHTA and CDR2 FQGNSA. Full variable domain (outside the CDR3, taken from reference TRBV7-2 and TRBJ2-5): GAGVSQSPSNKVTEKGKDVELRCDPISGHTALYWYRQSLGQGLEFLIYFQGNSAPDKSGLPSDRFSAERTGGSVSTLTIQRTQQEDSAVYLCASSLGAGASQETQYFGPGTRLLVL.

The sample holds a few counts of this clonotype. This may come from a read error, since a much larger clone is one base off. The DNA of the CDR3 is TGCAGTGCTAGAGCGCAGGGGGCGGGCACCGGGGAGCTGCTTTTT. It translates to CSARAQGAGTGELLF. The V and J genes are TRBV20-1 and TRBJ2-2; TRBD1 aligns across 8 bases. CDR3 length: 15 residues. Germline V CDR1 and CDR2: DFQATT, SNEGSKA (reference sequence).

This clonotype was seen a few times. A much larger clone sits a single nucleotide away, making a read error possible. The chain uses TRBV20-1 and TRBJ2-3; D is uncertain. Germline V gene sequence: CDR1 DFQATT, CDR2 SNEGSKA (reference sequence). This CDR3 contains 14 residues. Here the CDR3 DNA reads TGCAGTGCTAGAGAAGGCCTTAGCACAGCTACGCAGTATTTT. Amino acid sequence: CSAREGLSTATQYF.

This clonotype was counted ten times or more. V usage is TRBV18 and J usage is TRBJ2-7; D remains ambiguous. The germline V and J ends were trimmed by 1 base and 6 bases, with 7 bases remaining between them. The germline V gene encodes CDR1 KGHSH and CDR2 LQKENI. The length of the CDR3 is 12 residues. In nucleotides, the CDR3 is TGTGCCAGCTCACCACGGGCCGGCGAGCAGTACTTC. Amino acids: CASSPRAGEQYF.

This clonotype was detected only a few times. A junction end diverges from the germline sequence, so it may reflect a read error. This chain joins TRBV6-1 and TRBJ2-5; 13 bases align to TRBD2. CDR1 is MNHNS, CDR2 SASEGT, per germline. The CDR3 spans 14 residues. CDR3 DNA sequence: TGTGCCACAACTAGCGGGGGGGCCGAGGAGACCCGGTACTTC. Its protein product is CATTSGGAEETRYF.

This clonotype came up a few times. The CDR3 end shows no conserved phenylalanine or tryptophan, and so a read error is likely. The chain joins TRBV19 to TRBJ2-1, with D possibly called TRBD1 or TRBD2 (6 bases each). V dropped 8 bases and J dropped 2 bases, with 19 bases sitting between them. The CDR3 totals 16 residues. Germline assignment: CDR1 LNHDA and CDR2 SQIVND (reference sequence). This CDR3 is CASHPVWGATYNEQFS. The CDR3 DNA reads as TGTGCCAGTCACCCTGTTTGGGGGGCAACCTACAATGAGCAGTTCTCC.

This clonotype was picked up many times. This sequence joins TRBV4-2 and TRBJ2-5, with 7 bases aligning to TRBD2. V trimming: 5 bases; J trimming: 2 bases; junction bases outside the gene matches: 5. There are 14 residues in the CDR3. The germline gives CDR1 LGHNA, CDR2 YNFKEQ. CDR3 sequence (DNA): TGTGCCAGCAGCGGAATGCGGGGGCAAGAGACCCAGTACTTC. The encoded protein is CASSGMRGQETQYF.

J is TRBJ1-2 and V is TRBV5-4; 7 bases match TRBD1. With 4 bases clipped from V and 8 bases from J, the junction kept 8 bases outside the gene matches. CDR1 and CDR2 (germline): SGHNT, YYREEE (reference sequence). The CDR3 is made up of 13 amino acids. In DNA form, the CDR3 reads TGTGCCAGCAGCCCCCGACAGGGAGACGGCTACACCTTC. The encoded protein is CASSPRQGDGYTF.